The sequence of this T cell receptor (beta chain) was determined in a study of shared clonotypes between healthy human individuals. CDR1 is SGHNT, CDR2 YYREEE, per germline (reference sequence). V shed 0 bases and J 3 bases; nucleotides not matched to a gene: 2. The CDR3 runs to 15 residues. The table came from immunoSEQ multiplex PCR; TCRdb's copy has only in-frame clones and leaves some out. The data hold some 2.4 million clones, with 80% to 95% observed a single time. J is TRBJ1-5 and V is TRBV5-4, with 8 bases identical to TRBD1. Input material: naive CD4+ T cells from PBMCs. Subset denoted: CD45RA+ positively selected. This clonotype was obtained from a man between 18 and 35 years old in good health. Some clones in this sample may be carry-over from other donors' samples. The CDR3 sequence is CASSLGTGPNQPQHF. CDR3 in DNA: TGTGCCAGCAGCTTGGGGACAGGGCCCAATCAGCCCCAGCATTTT.